The rows below give T cell receptor beta chains drawn from one sample of a study of T-cell memory formation after mild COVID-19. TCRdb ran MiXCR on the 5' RACE reads and lists one entry per CDR3 protein. The sample lists 200,000 or so distinct CDR3 sequences; around 8.8% were seen once. The sequencing sample was made of PBMCs or a T cell subset sorted from them (not recorded which). The receptors originated from a man between 18 and 35 years old who had mild COVID-19 (a few samples of this study predate the infection). Cell type and time point are not known. Each CDR3 is given with its conserved first and last residue. The D gene is left open where the match is weak. Clone size is given for some rows only: seen once, a few or many times, or a class if the clone is expanded.

TRBJ2-3 TRBV9 - - CASSVVAAYTDTQYF TGTGCCAGCAGCGTAGTAGCGGCTTACACAGATACGCAGTATTTT
TRBJ2-3 TRBV4-2 few TRBD1 CASSQEGQGVDTQYF TGTGCCAGCAGCCAAGAGGGACAGGGAGTAGATACGCAGTATTTT
TRBJ2-5 TRBV5-1 few TRBD2 CASRGSGGYAVYQETQYF TGCGCCAGCAGAGGTAGCGGGGGATACGCGGTGTACCAAGAGACCCAGTACTTC
TRBJ2-1 TRBV6-2/TRBV6-3 - - CASWNRRIGEQFF TGTGCCAGCTGGAACCGACGGATCGGTGAGCAGTTCTTC
TRBJ2-5 TRBV20-1 - TRBD1 CSAEGQGETQYF TGCAGTGCTGAAGGACAGGGAGAGACCCAGTACTTC
TRBJ2-1 TRBV6-2/TRBV6-3 few TRBD2 CASRRLAGATYNEQFF TGTGCCAGCAGAAGACTAGCGGGGGCTACCTACAATGAGCAGTTCTTC
TRBJ2-3 TRBV6-5 few - CASRTWATDTQYF TGTGCCAGCAGGACTTGGGCAACAGATACGCAGTATTTT
TRBJ2-4 TRBV3-1 many - CASSLDTGLGNIQYF TGTGCCAGCAGCCTAGATACAGGGCTAGGGAACATTCAGTACTTC
TRBJ2-4 TRBV6-5 few - CASSYSSTGKNIQYF TGTGCCAGCAGTTACTCGAGTACAGGGAAAAACATTCAGTACTTC
TRBJ1-1 TRBV6-5 - - CASIPTRWTTEAFF TGTGCCAGCATCCCGACACGATGGACCACTGAAGCTTTCTTT
TRBJ1-2 TRBV7-2 - - CASTRYLTGNYGYTF TGTGCCAGCACCCGCTACCTTACAGGGAACTATGGCTACACCTTC
TRBJ2-1 TRBV7-9 - TRBD2 CASRTLAGGPGEQFF TGTGCCAGCAGAACTCTAGCGGGGGGGCCCGGTGAGCAGTTCTTC
TRBJ1-5 TRBV6-1 few - CASSEADNQPQHF TGTGCCAGCAGTGAAGCAGATAATCAGCCCCAGCATTTT
TRBJ1-5 TRBV7-2 few - CASSPDFGPQHF TGTGCCAGCAGCCCCGATTTTGGGCCCCAGCATTTT
TRBJ2-3 TRBV12-3/TRBV12-4 - - CASRGGPRADTQYF TGTGCCAGCAGAGGGGGGCCTCGGGCAGATACGCAGTATTTT
TRBJ2-6 TRBV4-3 few - CASSQGHSGANVLTF TGCGCCAGCAGCCAAGGCCACTCTGGGGCCAACGTCCTGACTTTC
TRBJ1-4 TRBV20-1 - - CSATGDARNEKLFF TGCAGTGCGACCGGGGACGCTCGGAATGAAAAACTGTTTTTT
TRBJ1-2 TRBV7-2 many TRBD1 CASSPEGAYGYTF TGTGCCAGCAGCCCTGAGGGGGCGTATGGCTACACCTTC
TRBJ2-5 TRBV9 - - CASSVSPRRRGGETQYF TGTGCCAGCAGCGTATCGCCCCGACGTCGTGGGGGAGAGACCCAGTACTTC
TRBJ2-5 TRBV6-6 few TRBD1 CASSYRTGKYQETQYF TGTGCCAGCAGTTACAGGACAGGGAAGTACCAAGAGACCCAGTACTTC
TRBJ2-5 TRBV5-5 few - CASRPPWGGETQYF TGTGCCAGCAGACCACCCTGGGGCGGTGAGACCCAGTACTTC
TRBJ2-1 TRBV20-1 many - CSAYSTGITSYNEQFF TGCAGTGCCTATTCCACAGGGATCACCAGCTACAATGAGCAGTTCTTC
TRBJ2-5 TRBV29-1 few - CSPRKAGVSETQYF TGCAGCCCCCGGAAAGCAGGGGTCTCAGAGACCCAGTACTTC
TRBJ1-4 TRBV29-1 - - CSADGGATNEKLFF TGCAGCGCCGACGGGGGCGCAACTAATGAAAAACTGTTTTTT
TRBJ1-2 TRBV9 many - CASSESLIQGYTF TGTGCCAGCAGCGAGTCCTTGATTCAAGGCTACACCTTC
TRBJ1-6 TRBV6-5 many - CASSPNTGLQSPLHF TGTGCCAGCAGTCCTAACACAGGGCTGCAATCACCCCTCCACTTT
TRBJ2-1 TRBV7-3 few - CASSRDRSEQFF TGTGCCAGCAGCCGCGACCGTAGTGAGCAGTTCTTC
TRBJ2-1 TRBV5-4 - - CASSLDLGTNNEQFF TGTGCCAGCAGCTTGGATCTTGGGACAAACAATGAGCAGTTCTTC
TRBJ1-4 TRBV27 many - CASSLSTRGSEKLFF TGTGCCAGCAGTTTATCGACCCGGGGGAGCGAAAAACTGTTTTTT
TRBJ1-3 TRBV5-5 few - CASSLVGTRSGNTIYF TGTGCCAGCAGCTTGGTCGGCACCCGCTCTGGAAACACCATATATTTT
TRBJ1-1 TRBV5-1 many - CASRRESLLGTEAFF TGCGCCAGCAGGAGGGAAAGTCTCTTGGGCACTGAAGCTTTCTTT